Shown below are 9 T cell receptor beta chains from a single sample sequenced in a study of OX40 agonist ivuxolimab in advanced cancers. TCRdb's table, derived via immunoSEQ multiplex PCR, lists solely in-frame clones and lacks some. The table includes around 63,000 clones, approximately 80% detected once. Sequenced material: CD4+ or CD8+ T cells sorted from blood, taken in a trial of the OX40 agonist ivuxolimab. The receptors here all came from an adult with an advanced solid tumor such as melanoma, head and neck, liver or kidney cancer.

This clone was seen only a few times. V and J are TRBV7-2 and TRBJ1-2, with a weak D call TRBD1 (6 bases). The CDR3 sequence is 16 residues long. The germline V gene has CDR1 SGHTA and CDR2 FQGNSA. V was cut by 4 bases and J by 8 bases, with 23 bases left in between. CDR3 amino acids: CASSSGTLQGRRGYTF. The DNA for the CDR3 is TGTGCCAGCAGCTCGGGGACGCTACAGGGACGGAGGGGCTACACCTTC.

The chain couples TRBV7-2 to TRBJ2-1; tentatively, D is TRBD2 (6 bases). V was clipped by 2 bases and J by 1 base, with 18 bases between them. CDR1 SGHTA and CDR2 FQGNSA come from the germline V gene. CDR3 length equals 18 residues. The DNA for the CDR3 is TGTGCCAGCAGCTTACGCGGCGGGAATGTAGGGTCCTACAATGAGCAGTTCTTC. This codes for CASSLRGGNVGSYNEQFF. Together with reference TRBV7-2 and TRBJ2-1, the CDR3 gives the full variable domain: GAGVSQSPSNKVTEKGKDVELRCDPISGHTALYWYRQSLGQGLEFLIYFQGNSAPDKSGLPSDRFSAERTGGSVSTLTIQRTQQEDSAVYLCASSLRGGNVGSYNEQFFGPGTRLTVL.

The rearrangement joins TRBV6-1 to TRBJ1-1; D is perhaps TRBD1 (5 bases). Per germline, CDR1 MNHNS and CDR2 SASEGT. V lost 6 bases and J lost 2, with 10 bases in between. CDR3 size: 13 residues. The CDR3 DNA is TGTGCCAGCAGGCAGGGCTTAAACACTGAAGCTTTCTTT. Protein sequence: CASRQGLNTEAFF.

Here the CDR3 reads CARSNGGNYGYTF. DNA for the CDR3: TGTGCCAGGTCGAATGGAGGGAACTATGGCTACACCTTC. V usage is TRBV7-3 and J usage is TRBJ1-2, with D unclear. CDR1 is SGHTA, CDR2 FQGTGA, per germline. This CDR3 is 13 amino acids long. V gave up 9 bases and J gave up 2 bases, with 13 bases separating them.

V and J are TRBV4-2 and TRBJ2-7, with D perhaps TRBD2 (5 bases). The V and J ends lost 0 bases and 2 bases respectively, with 17 bases between them. The CDR3 loop spans 17 amino acids. Germline V gives CDR1 LGHNA, CDR2 YNFKEQ. In DNA, the CDR3 is TGTGCCAGCAGCCAAGAGTGGAGACCTAGCACAACCTACGAGCAGTACTTC. Its protein product is CASSQEWRPSTTYEQYF.

The rearrangement joins TRBV11-2 to TRBJ1-1; no definite D call. The CDR3 has 13 amino acids. Germline V CDR1 and CDR2: SGHAT, FQNNGV. Trimming took 5 bases from V and 0 from J, leaving 7 bases between them. In nucleotides, the CDR3 is TGTGCCAGCAGCCCGTTATTGAACACTGAAGCTTTCTTT. It is translated as CASSPLLNTEAFF.

The rearrangement uses TRBV25-1 and TRBJ1-5, with 8 bases that match TRBD1. The CDR3 consists of 13 residues. The trim removed 5 bases at V and 5 bases at J, leaving 2 bases unmatched. Germline values: CDR1 MGHDK, CDR2 SYGVNS. In DNA, the CDR3 is TGTGCCAGCAGTTTGACAGGGGATCAGCCCCAGCATTTT. Protein sequence: CASSLTGDQPQHF.

The chain carries TRBV20-1 and TRBJ1-1, with D perhaps matching TRBD1 (5 bases). Germline V CDR1 and CDR2: DFQATT, SNEGSKA (reference sequence). Trimming removed 6 bases from V and 8 bases from J, with 10 bases in between. The CDR3 consists of 10 residues. The CDR3 loop is CSAGVPEAFF. CDR3 DNA: TGCAGTGCAGGGGTCCCGGAAGCTTTCTTT.

This chain links TRBV18 with TRBJ2-7, with TRBD2 matching over 7 bases. With V trimmed by 0 bases and J by 0 bases, 2 bases remained unmatched. Germline lookup yields CDR1 KGHSH and CDR2 LQKENI. The CDR3 has 15 residues. In DNA form, the CDR3 reads TGTGCCAGCTCACCACCGAGCGGGGCCTCCTACGAGCAGTACTTC. The encoded protein is CASSPPSGASYEQYF.